The 13 T cell receptor beta chains below were found in one sample sequenced in a study of human T cells and chemical hapten exposure. Time point: patch test 2, 6 weeks after DPC sensitization. Regarding treatment: therapeutic diphenylcyclopropenone sensitization with weekly scalp DPC. TCRdb ran MiXCR on the RACE reads and lists one entry per CDR3 protein. The sample carries some 54,000 distinct CDR3 sequences, 9.5% to 10% recorded once. The starting material was whole blood, obtained in connection with sensitization to the hapten diphenylcyclopropenone (DPC). The receptors were sampled from a woman between 50 and 59 years old with alopecia areata. Some clones in this sample may be carry-over from other donors' samples.

This sequence joins TRBV2 and TRBJ2-1; 7 nucleotides line up with TRBD1. The CDR3 has 14 residues. Germline V gene sequence: CDR1 SNHLY, CDR2 FYNNEI. Trimming at V came to 5 bases and at J to 4 bases, leaving 5 bases not matched to a gene. The CDR3 is CASSTRGQYNEQFF. The DNA of the CDR3 is TGTGCCAGCAGTACTAGGGGACAGTACAATGAGCAGTTCTTC.

The chain links TRBV7-2 to TRBJ2-4; TRBD1 aligns across 7 bases. This CDR3 region has 14 residues. CDR1 SGHTA and CDR2 FQGNSA come from the germline V gene. V lost 5 bases and J lost 5; bases outside the gene matches: 6. CDR3 coding DNA: TGTGCCAGCAGCAGCACAGGGGATGAAAACATTCAGTACTTC. This sequence encodes CASSSTGDENIQYF. Full variable domain (missing parts from reference TRBV7-2 and TRBJ2-4): GAGVSQSPSNKVTEKGKDVELRCDPISGHTALYWYRQSLGQGLEFLIYFQGNSAPDKSGLPSDRFSAERTGGSVSTLTIQRTQQEDSAVYLCASSSTGDENIQYFGAGTRLSVL.

The sample holds many counts of this clonotype. The rearrangement uses TRBV7-6 and TRBJ1-5, with 8 bases matching TRBD1. The CDR3 runs to 16 residues. J was trimmed by 3 bases and V by 5 bases; bases with no gene match: 9. Germline loops: CDR1 SGHVS, CDR2 FNYEAQ. As DNA, the CDR3 is TGTGCCAGCAGCCCGAGGACAGGGACGGTCAATCAGCCCCAGCATTTT. It specifies CASSPRTGTVNQPQHF.

The gene calls are TRBV23-1 and TRBJ2-1; 10 bases fit TRBD2. TRBV23-1 is an open reading frame whose function is uncertain. V dropped 2 bases and J dropped 7; count of bases not matched to a gene: 11. CDR3 size: 17 residues. CDR3 in amino acids: CASSQPVVLAGKNEQFF. The CDR3, as DNA: TGCGCCAGCAGTCAACCCGTAGTACTAGCGGGGAAGAATGAGCAGTTCTTC.

In this sample, this clonotype turned up a few times. V is TRBV20-1 and J is TRBJ1-6, with D tentatively TRBD1 (6 bases). With 4 bases removed from V and 6 bases from J, the gap between germline ends came to 10 bases. CDR3 length equals 13 residues. Germline V lookup: CDR1 DFQATT, CDR2 SNEGSKA (reference sequence). CDR3 residues: CSAIGQSNSPLHF. The CDR3 region has the DNA TGCAGTGCTATAGGACAGTCTAATTCACCCCTCCACTTT.

The chain joins TRBV4-1 to TRBJ2-3; 9 bases map to TRBD1. The J segment lost 3 bases and the V segment lost 4 bases, leaving 11 bases of the junction unmatched. The CDR3 contains 17 residues. CDR1 is MGHRA and CDR2 is YSYEKL in the germline V gene. The CDR3 DNA sequence: TGCGCCAGCAGCCCATCCCCACCAGGACAGGGGACAGATACGCAGTATTTT. Translated: CASSPSPPGQGTDTQYF.

In this sample, this clonotype turned up many times. This rearrangement joins TRBV5-5 to TRBJ1-5, with D unclear. The V end lost 2 bases, the J end lost 7 bases, and 13 bases lay between the germline ends. CDR1 is SGHKS and CDR2 is YYEKEE in the germline V gene (reference sequence). The CDR3 is 14 residues long. CDR3: CASSFVGSGQPQHF. Written as DNA, the CDR3 is TGTGCCAGCAGCTTCGTGGGGTCCGGGCAGCCCCAGCATTTT.

This clonotype was counted ten times or more. The genes are TRBV6-5 and TRBJ1-1; no clear D gene. Germline CDR1 is MNHEY and CDR2 is SVGAGI. The V gene lost 8 bases and the J gene lost 4 bases, with 8 bases spanning the gap. The CDR3 has 11 residues. The CDR3 loop reads CASQAGTEAFF. For the CDR3, the DNA is TGTGCCAGCCAAGCGGGCACTGAAGCTTTCTTT.

This clonotype appeared many times. V gene TRBV6-2 or TRBV6-3 combines with J gene TRBJ1-5; 7 bases agree with TRBD1. The V gene end was trimmed by 4 bases and the J gene end by 6 bases; junction bases not matched to a gene: 9. This CDR3 is built from 15 residues. Germline CDR1 and CDR2: MNHEY and SVGEGT. The CDR3 is CASSSSPGGVQPQHF. CDR3 DNA: TGTGCCAGCAGTTCCTCTCCAGGGGGAGTTCAGCCCCAGCATTTT.

The table lists this clonotype with many counts. The chain combines TRBV29-1 with TRBJ2-4, with 11 bases identical to TRBD1. V was pared by 3 bases and J by 7 bases, with 11 bases of the junction left unmatched. Germline CDR1 is SQVTM and CDR2 is ANQGSEA. This CDR3 comprises 16 residues. DNA for the CDR3: TGCAGCGTTGACGGGACAGGGGGAGACGTAATGAACATTCAGTACTTC. Encoded protein: CSVDGTGGDVMNIQYF. Supplemented by reference TRBV29-1 and TRBJ2-4, the full variable domain reads SAVISQKPSRDICQRGTSLTIQCQVDSQVTMMFWYRQQPGQSLTLIATANQGSEATYESGFVIDKFPISRPNLTFSTLTVSNMSPEDSSIYLCSVDGTGGDVMNIQYFGAGTRLSVL.

In this sample, this clonotype turned up many times. The chain has TRBV27 and TRBJ2-2; possibly TRBD1 or TRBD2 for D (5 bases each). Trimming pared 2 bases from V and 3 bases from J, leaving 10 bases between. CDR3 length: 15 residues. Germline assignment: CDR1 MNHEY and CDR2 SMNVEV (reference sequence). The CDR3 is CASSLEGTHTGELFF. CDR3 DNA sequence: TGTGCCAGCAGTTTAGAAGGGACCCACACCGGGGAGCTGTTTTTT.

A note on this clonotype: This sequence may be a read error, since a much larger clone differs from it by one base. The rearrangement uses TRBV7-9 and TRBJ2-7; 9 bases agree with TRBD1. Germline CDR1 and CDR2: SEHNR and FQNEAQ (reference sequence). This CDR3 is built from 14 residues. This CDR3 is CASGLGQGYYEQYF. The CDR3 DNA reads as TGTGCCAGCGGCTTGGGACAGGGTTACTACGAGCAGTACTTC.

This rearrangement joins TRBV12-3 or TRBV12-4 to TRBJ1-1; D not certain. This CDR3 is built from 14 residues. Trimming removed 4 bases at V and 1 base at J, with 10 bases between. CDR3 sequence (DNA): TGTGCCAGCAGTTCCCAGATGGGGAACACTGAAGCTTTCTTT. Its protein product is CASSSQMGNTEAFF.